This T cell receptor beta chain was sequenced for a study of PD-1 blockade in mismatch repair-deficient tumors. Study in general: Patients had over ten mismatch repair-deficient cancer types and were previously treated and progressing. General study points: Tumor-resident clones, often undetectable pretreatment in blood, expanded then contracted after pembrolizumab.

Measured with immunoSEQ multiplex PCR; TCRdb has only the in-frame clones, and not every one. The table has 90,000 to 120,000 clones, under 90% seen once. Mismatch repair deficiency was confirmed in all patients, by PCR or immunohistochemistry. The TCR-sequenced patients were a few responders to pembrolizumab. The CDR3 has 12 amino acids. Germline V lookup: CDR1 SEHNR, CDR2 FQNEAQ (reference sequence). With respect to this clone: Its antigen remains unknown. The junction departs from germline at one end; a sequencing error may be responsible.

The sample here was peripheral blood, taken about eight months after starting pembrolizumab. This chain uses TRBV7-9 with TRBJ2-7, with no clear D. The clonotype originates from an adult with mismatch repair-deficient cancer. As DNA, the CDR3 is TGCGCCAGCAGCCAAGATCCCTACGAGCAGTACTTC. Encoded protein: CASSQDPYEQYF.